This record covers a single T cell receptor (beta chain). The record originates from a study of OX40 agonist ivuxolimab in advanced cancers. The repertoire was sequenced with immunoSEQ multiplex PCR; TCRdb's copy has only in-frame clones and lacks some. There are 150,000 to 190,000 clones in the sample; 90% to 95% occur only once, and just over 0.3% lies in the top ten. CDR1 SGHDN and CDR2 FVKESK come from the germline V gene. V was pared by 0 bases and J by 4 bases, with 17 bases between. CDR3 length: 17 residues. This specimen was CD4+ or CD8+ T cells sorted from blood, taken in a trial of the OX40 agonist ivuxolimab. The source is an adult with an advanced solid tumor such as melanoma, head and neck, liver or kidney cancer. This chain uses TRBV14 with TRBJ2-3, with D perhaps TRBD1 (6 bases). This CDR3 is CASSQDLGALQSDTQYF. CDR3 DNA sequence: TGTGCCAGCAGCCAAGATCTGGGGGCCCTTCAATCAGATACGCAGTATTTT.